This T cell receptor beta chain was profiled in a study of tumor-infiltrating lymphocytes in localized non-small cell lung cancer (dated by TCRdb to the early 2020s). About the study as a whole: The cohort covered several histologies, both smokers and never-smokers, and patients whose samples were collected after neoadjuvant chemotherapy. For 50 to 60 patients, immunoSEQ T-cell fraction was compared between paired tumor and uninvolved lung. In total, the ICON cohort consisted of fewer than 190 surgical patients with localized non-small cell lung cancer who had their tumors resected. From each patient came resected tumor tissue plus uninvolved lung tissue from that same patient, and the uninvolved lung tissue was described as non-adjacent to the tumor. TCR sequencing was one of several integrated assays, alongside flow cytometry, multiplex immunofluorescence, RNA-seq, exome sequencing and proteomics, applied to the same patients. Summary of the overall study and its limitations: No difference in TCR-derived T-cell fraction was observed between the flow cytometry-defined immunotypes IM1 (good prognosis) and IM2 (poor prognosis). Because different pieces of the same tissue were used for different assays, technical variation could not be separated from intratumor heterogeneity. Because assay coverage varied across patients depending on available tissue quantity, TCR sequencing was performed for only a subset of the cohort. TCRbeta sequencing supported higher T cell infiltration in tumors than in uninvolved lung tissue, consistent with immunofluorescence CD3 counts.

Enrollment in ICON was initiated in 2016, and the last patient was enrolled in the second half of 2018. In a subcohort of about 76 patients, fresh tumor and matched uninvolved tissue were collected for in-depth immune analyses, with TCR sequencing among those analyses. No cell sorting was done, and TCR sequencing was instead run on DNA isolated from bulk tissue. The junction shows trimming of 4 bases on V and 5 bases on J, and the gene matches do not reach 4 bases of it. The CDR3 goes from the cysteine to the phenylalanine over 15 residues. Only the CDR3 DNA is retained, 45 bases long and in frame from the first base. Via the germline V gene (reference sequence), CDR1 is LNHNV and CDR2 YYDKDF. TCR sequencing with the immunoSEQ assay provided the T-cell fraction in tumor and uninvolved lung tissue. The paper's data handling went like this. In the survival analysis, patients were divided into a high T-cell fraction group (upper tertile) and a low T-cell fraction group (lower two tertiles), and the two groups were compared using a log-rank test. Paired tumor versus uninvolved lung differences in T-cell fraction were tested with a signed-rank test. Held by TCRdb, this immuneACCESS table contains in-frame sequences only and omits some clones. Under half of the omission traces to an unresolved V gene where checked; the cause of the rest is unknown. The V and J calls and clone size come from that table; D and trimming were worked out from the DNA. The sample table contains some 8,100 clones; only one count was recorded for 60% to 70% of them. In total, the top ten clones hold 10% to 15% of the sample.

Note on this clone: What antigen it recognizes has not been identified. It has no much larger one-base neighbor in the sample; base qualities were not kept.

Sequences were obtained from uninvolved lung tissue not adjacent to the tumor. This clonotype originated in a human donor with non-small cell lung cancer. The chain is made from TRBV15 and TRBJ2-5; 13 of the junction bases match TRBD2. The base sequence is TGTGCCACCAGCAAGGGACTAGCGGGGTACGAGACCCAGTACTTC. It codes for CATSKGLAGYETQYF.